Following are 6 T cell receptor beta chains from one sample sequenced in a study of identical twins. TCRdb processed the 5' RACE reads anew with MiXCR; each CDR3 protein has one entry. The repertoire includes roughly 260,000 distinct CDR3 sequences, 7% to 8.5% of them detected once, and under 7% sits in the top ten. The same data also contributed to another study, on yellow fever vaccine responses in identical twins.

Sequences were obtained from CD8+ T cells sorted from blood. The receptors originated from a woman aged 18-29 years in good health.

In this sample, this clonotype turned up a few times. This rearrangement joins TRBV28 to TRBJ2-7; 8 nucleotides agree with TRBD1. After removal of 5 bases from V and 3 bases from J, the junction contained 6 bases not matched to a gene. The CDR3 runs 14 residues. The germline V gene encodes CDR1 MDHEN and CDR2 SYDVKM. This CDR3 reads CASSTRQGRYEQYF. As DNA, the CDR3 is TGTGCCAGCAGTACCCGACAGGGGCGCTACGAGCAGTACTTC.

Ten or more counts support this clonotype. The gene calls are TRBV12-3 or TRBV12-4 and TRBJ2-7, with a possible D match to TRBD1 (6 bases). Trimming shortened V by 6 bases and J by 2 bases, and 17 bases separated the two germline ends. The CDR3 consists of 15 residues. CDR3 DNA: TGTGCCAGCAGGATTAAGACAGGCAACACCTACGAGCAGTACTTC. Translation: CASRIKTGNTYEQYF.

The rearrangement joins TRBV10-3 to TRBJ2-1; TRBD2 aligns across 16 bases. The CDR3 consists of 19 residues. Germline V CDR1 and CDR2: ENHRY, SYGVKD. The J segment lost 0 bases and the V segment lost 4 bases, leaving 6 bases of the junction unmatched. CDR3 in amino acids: CAISASGLAGGSSYNEQFF. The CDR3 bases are TGTGCCATCAGTGCCTCGGGACTAGCGGGGGGGAGCTCCTACAATGAGCAGTTCTTC.

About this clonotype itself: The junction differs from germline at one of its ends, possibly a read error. The CDR3 DNA follows: TGCGGGACCACCTTGGGCAACACTGAAGCTTTCTTT. Protein: CGTTLGNTEAFF. This chain connects TRBV7-9 to TRBJ1-1, with a tentative D call TRBD1 (5 bases). This CDR3 has 12 amino acids. From germline, CDR1 is SEHNR and CDR2 FQNEAQ (reference sequence).

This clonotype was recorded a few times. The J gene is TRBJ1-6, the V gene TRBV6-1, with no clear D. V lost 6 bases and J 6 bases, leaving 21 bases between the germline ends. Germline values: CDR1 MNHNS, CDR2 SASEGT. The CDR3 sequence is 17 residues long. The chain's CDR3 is CASSPTGGGYSNSPLHF. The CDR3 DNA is TGTGCCAGCAGCCCCACGGGCGGTGGATATAGTAATTCACCCCTCCACTTT.

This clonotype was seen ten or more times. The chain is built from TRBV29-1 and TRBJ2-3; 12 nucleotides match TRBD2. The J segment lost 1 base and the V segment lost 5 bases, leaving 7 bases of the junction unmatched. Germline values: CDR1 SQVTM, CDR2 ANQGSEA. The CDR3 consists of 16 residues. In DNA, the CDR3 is TGCAGCGTTTATCAGACTAGCGGGGGCCGCACAGATACGCAGTATTTT. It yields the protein CSVYQTSGGRTDTQYF.